The source of this T cell receptor beta chain is a study of OX40 agonist ivuxolimab in advanced cancers. As regards this clone: Its specificity is not known.

Study results and limitations: Clonal expansion among partial responders at 0.1-3.0 mg/kg ranked near the lowest.

Produced via immunoSEQ multiplex PCR; TCRdb's table is partial and in-frame only. The repertoire consists of 69,000 or so clones, with more than 75% occurring once and the leading ten covering roughly 6%. Germline CDR1 reads MDHEN; CDR2 reads SYDVKM. CDR3 length: 14 amino acids. Trimming stripped 3 bases from V and 3 bases from J, with 11 bases between. This clonotype was obtained from an adult with an advanced solid tumor such as melanoma, head and neck, liver or kidney cancer. This sample comprised CD4+ or CD8+ T cells sorted from blood, obtained in a trial of the OX40 agonist ivuxolimab. The rearrangement joins TRBV28 to TRBJ1-2; D is undetermined. The CDR3, as DNA: TGTGCCAGCAGTTTCGCAGCCTCGTACTATGGCTACACCTTC. Translation: CASSFAASYYGYTF.